This TCR beta chain came from a study of OX40 agonist ivuxolimab in advanced cancers. Across the whole study: With ivuxolimab, an agonistic anti-OX40 (CD134) antibody, patients were treated. The mean age was approximately 60 years, ranging from 23 to 79, with about 87% of participants male.

The repertoire was sequenced with immunoSEQ multiplex PCR; TCRdb's copy has only in-frame clones and lacks some. The sample yields roughly 50,000 clones, approximately 89% seen once. CDR3 length: 13 amino acids. V was cut by 2 bases and J by 4 bases, with 5 bases left in between. Germline V gene sequence: CDR1 SGHAT, CDR2 FQNNGV. This sequence was found in an adult with an advanced solid tumor such as melanoma, head and neck, liver or kidney cancer. The rearrangement links TRBV11-2 to TRBJ2-2; possible D gene TRBD1, 5 bases. Source: CD4+ or CD8+ T cells sorted from blood, taken in a trial of the OX40 agonist ivuxolimab. This CDR3 is CASSLRGTGELFF. The CDR3 nucleotides are TGTGCCAGCAGCTTAAGGGGCACCGGGGAGCTGTTTTTT.